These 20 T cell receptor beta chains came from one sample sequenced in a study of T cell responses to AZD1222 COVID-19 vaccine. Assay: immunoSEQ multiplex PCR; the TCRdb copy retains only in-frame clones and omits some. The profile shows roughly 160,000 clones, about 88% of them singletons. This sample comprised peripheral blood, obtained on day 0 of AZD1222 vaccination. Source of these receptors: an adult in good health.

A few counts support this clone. CDR3 nucleotide sequence: TGTGCCAGCAGCCCAGGAGGAGCGGTCTCCTACAATGAGCAGTTCTTC. It is translated as CASSPGGAVSYNEQFF. J is TRBJ2-1 and V is TRBV5-5, with D maybe TRBD2 (5 bases). The germline gives CDR1 SGHKS, CDR2 YYEKEE (reference sequence). CDR3 size: 16 residues. Trimming took off 4 bases at V and 0 bases at J, with 14 bases between the two ends.

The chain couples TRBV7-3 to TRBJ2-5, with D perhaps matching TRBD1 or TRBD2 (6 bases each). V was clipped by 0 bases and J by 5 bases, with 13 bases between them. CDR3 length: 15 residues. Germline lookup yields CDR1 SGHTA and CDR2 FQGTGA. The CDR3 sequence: CASSLTHRAGETQYF. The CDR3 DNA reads TGTGCCAGCAGCTTAACCCACAGGGCGGGGGAGACCCAGTACTTC.

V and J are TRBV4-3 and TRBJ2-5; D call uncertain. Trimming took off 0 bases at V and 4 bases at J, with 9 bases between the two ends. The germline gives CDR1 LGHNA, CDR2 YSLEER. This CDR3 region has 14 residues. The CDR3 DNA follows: TGCGCCAGCAGCCAAGATGCTAGGACAGAGACCCAGTACTTC. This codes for CASSQDARTETQYF.

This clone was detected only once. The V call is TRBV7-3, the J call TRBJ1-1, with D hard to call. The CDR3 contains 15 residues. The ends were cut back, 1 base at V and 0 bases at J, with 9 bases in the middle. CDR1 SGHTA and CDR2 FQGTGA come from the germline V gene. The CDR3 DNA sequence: TGTGCCAGCAGCTTAAGTTCGACGGTGAACACTGAAGCTTTCTTT. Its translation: CASSLSSTVNTEAFF.

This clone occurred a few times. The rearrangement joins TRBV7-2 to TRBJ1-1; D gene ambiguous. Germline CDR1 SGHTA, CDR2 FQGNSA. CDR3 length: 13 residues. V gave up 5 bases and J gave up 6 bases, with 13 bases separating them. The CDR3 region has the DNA TGTGCCAGCAGCCCTAGGAGACAATCTGAAGCTTTCTTT. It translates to CASSPRRQSEAFF.

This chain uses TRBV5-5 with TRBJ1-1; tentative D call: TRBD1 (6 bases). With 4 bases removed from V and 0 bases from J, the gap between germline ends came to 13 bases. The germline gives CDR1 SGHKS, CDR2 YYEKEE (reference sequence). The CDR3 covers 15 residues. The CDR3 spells CASSPRTALNTEAFF. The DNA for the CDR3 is TGTGCCAGCAGCCCGAGGACAGCGCTGAACACTGAAGCTTTCTTT.

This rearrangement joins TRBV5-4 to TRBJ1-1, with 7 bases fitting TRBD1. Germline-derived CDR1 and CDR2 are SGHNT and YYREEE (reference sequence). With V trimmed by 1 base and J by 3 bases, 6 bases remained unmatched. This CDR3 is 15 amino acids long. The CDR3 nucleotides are TGTGCCAGCAGCTTGACAGGGGTGAGGTACACTGAAGCTTTCTTT. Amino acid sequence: CASSLTGVRYTEAFF.

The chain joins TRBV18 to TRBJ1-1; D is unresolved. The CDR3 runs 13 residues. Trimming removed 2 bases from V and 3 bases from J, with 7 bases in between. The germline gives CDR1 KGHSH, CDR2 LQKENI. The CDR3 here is CASSPTSYTEAFF. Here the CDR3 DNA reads TGTGCCAGCTCACCAACGTCCTACACTGAAGCTTTCTTT.

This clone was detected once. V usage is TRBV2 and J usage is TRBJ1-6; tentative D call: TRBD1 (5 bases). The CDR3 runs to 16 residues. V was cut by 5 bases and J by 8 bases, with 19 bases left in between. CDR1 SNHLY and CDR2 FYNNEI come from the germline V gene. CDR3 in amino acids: CASSNLGVRSDSPLHF. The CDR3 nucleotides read TGTGCCAGCAGTAATTTAGGGGTTAGATCGGATTCACCCCTCCACTTT.

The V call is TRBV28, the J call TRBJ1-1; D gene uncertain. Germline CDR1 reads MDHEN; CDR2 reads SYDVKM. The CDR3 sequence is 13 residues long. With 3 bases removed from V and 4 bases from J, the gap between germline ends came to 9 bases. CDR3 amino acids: CASSLRRATEAFF. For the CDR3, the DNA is TGTGCCAGCAGTTTGCGTAGGGCCACTGAAGCTTTCTTT.

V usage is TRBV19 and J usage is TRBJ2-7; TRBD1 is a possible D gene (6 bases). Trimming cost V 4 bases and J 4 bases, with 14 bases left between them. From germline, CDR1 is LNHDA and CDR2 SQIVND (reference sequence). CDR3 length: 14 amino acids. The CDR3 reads CASSNRDIMYEQYF. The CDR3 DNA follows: TGTGCCAGTAGTAACCGGGACATCATGTACGAGCAGTACTTC.

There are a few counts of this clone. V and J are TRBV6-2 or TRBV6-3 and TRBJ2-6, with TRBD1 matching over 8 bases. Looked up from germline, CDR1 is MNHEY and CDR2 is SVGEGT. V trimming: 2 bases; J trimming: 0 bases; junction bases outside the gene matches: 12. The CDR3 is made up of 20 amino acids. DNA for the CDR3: TGTGCCAGCAGTTACATACCCTGGACAGGGCGAGCCTCTGGGGCCAACGTCCTGACTTTC. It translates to CASSYIPWTGRASGANVLTF.

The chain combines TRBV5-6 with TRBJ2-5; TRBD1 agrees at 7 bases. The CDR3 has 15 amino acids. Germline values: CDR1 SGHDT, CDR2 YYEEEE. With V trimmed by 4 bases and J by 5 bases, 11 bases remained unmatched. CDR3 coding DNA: TGTGCCAGCAGCCTGGCACAGGGGTTTAGGGAGACCCAGTACTTC. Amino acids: CASSLAQGFRETQYF. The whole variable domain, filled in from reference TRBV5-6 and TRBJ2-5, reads DAGVTQSPTHLIKTRGQQVTLRCSPKSGHDTVSWYQQALGQGPQFIFQYYEEEERQRGNFPDRFSGHQFPNYSSELNVNALLLGDSALYLCASSLAQGFRETQYFGPGTRLLVL.

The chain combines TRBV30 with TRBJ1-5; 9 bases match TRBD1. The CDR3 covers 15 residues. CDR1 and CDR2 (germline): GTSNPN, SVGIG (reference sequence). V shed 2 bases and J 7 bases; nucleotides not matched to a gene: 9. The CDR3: CAWSPGQGYAQPQHF. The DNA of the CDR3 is TGTGCCTGGAGTCCAGGACAGGGGTATGCCCAGCCCCAGCATTTT.

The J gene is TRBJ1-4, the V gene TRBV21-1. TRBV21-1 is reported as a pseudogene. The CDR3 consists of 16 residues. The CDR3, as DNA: TGTGCCAGCAGCAAAGCGCGGAGGGATGCTAATGAAAAACTGTTTTTT. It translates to CASSKARRDANEKLFF.

Here the CDR3 reads CSGGQGENEQFF. The CDR3 region has the DNA TGCAGCGGCGGACAGGGGGAGAATGAGCAGTTCTTC. V usage is TRBV29-1 and J usage is TRBJ2-1, with 10 bases that match TRBD1. CDR3 length: 12 residues. V was pared by 7 bases and J by 7 bases, with 4 bases of the junction left unmatched. CDR1 and CDR2 (germline): SQVTM, ANQGSEA.

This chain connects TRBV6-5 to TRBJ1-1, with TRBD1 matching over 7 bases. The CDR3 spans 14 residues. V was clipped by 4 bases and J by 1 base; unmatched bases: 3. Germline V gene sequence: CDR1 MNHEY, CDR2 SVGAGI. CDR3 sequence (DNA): TGTGCCAGCAGTTGGGGACAGTCGAACACTGAAGCTTTCTTT. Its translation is CASSWGQSNTEAFF.

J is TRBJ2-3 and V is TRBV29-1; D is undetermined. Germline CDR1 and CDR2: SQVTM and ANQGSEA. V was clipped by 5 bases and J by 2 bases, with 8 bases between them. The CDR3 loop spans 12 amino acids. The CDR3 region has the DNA TGCAGCGTTTCTTCTAACACAGATACGCAGTATTTT. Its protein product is CSVSSNTDTQYF.

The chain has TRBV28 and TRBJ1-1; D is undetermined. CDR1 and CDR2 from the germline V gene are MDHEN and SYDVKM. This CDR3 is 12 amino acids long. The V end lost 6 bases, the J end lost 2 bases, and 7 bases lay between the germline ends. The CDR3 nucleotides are TGTGCCAGCAGCATACCCAACACTGAAGCTTTCTTT. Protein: CASSIPNTEAFF.

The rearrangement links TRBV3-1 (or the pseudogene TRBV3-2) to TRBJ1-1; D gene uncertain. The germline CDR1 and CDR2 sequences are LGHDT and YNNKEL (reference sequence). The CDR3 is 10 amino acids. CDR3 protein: CVTVNTEAFF. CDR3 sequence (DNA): TGTGTAACAGTGAACACTGAAGCTTTCTTT.